This T cell receptor beta chain is drawn from a study of T-cell reconstitution after alpha-beta-depleted transplantation in children. Preparing the TCRbeta library involved the use of unique molecular identifiers. TCRdb independently ran MiXCR on the PCR reads; one entry per CDR3 protein. The sample has approximately 390,000 distinct CDR3 sequences, 11% seen once. This clonotype turned up a few times. A read error may explain this, as a much larger clone is one base away. Between the trimmed V and J ends, which lost 2 bases and 0 bases, there was a span of 8 bases. The CDR3 runs to 15 residues. V usage is TRBV12-3 or TRBV12-4 and J usage is TRBJ2-1; tentatively, D is TRBD1 or TRBD2 (5 bases each). This clonotype was sampled from a human donor who donated a stem cell graft to a child with acute myeloid leukemia. Sample: PBMCs from the stem cell graft donor, taken from the stem cell graft. CDR3 coding DNA: TGTGCCAGCAGTTTAAAGGGGAGCTCCTACAATGAGCAGTTCTTC. This sequence encodes CASSLKGSSYNEQFF.